The TCR beta chain described here comes from a study of sequential checkpoint blockade in melanoma. Study at large: Patients were randomized 1:1 to nivolumab-then-ipilimumab or ipilimumab-then-nivolumab first-line. DNA from around 87 pretreatment tumor samples underwent TCRβ immunosequencing.

Treatment defined: randomized to nivolumab then ipilimumab (arm A) or the reverse (arm B). Overall study findings and caveats: About 30 times likelier clinical benefit followed increased tumor T-cell fraction and clonality. T-cell fraction and clonality followed PD-L1 and CD8+ counts, not mutational load.

Details on this clone: Its specificity is unknown.

Per germline, CDR1 SSHAT and CDR2 FNYEAQ (reference sequence). The germline V and J ends were trimmed by 5 bases and 4 bases, with 14 bases remaining between them. The CDR3 length is 14 residues. Sequencing was performed with immunoSEQ multiplex PCR; in TCRdb, only in-frame clones are kept and a portion is missing. Here the sample spans about 20,000 clones, 73% being singletons. The chain joins TRBV7-7 to TRBJ1-1; D may be TRBD1 (6 bases). The TCR sequence derives from a human donor with melanoma. The sequencing used tumor tissue (inferred from file names), collected from a patient given nivolumab and ipilimumab in sequence. This chain's CDR3 is CASSPQGGTTEAFF. The CDR3 nucleotides are TGTGCCAGCAGCCCACAGGGAGGGACCACTGAAGCTTTCTTT.